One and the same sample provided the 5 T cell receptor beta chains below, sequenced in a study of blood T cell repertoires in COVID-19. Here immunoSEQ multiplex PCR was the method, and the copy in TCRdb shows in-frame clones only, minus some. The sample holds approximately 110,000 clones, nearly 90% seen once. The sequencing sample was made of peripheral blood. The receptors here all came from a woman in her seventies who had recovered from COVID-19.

CDR3 protein: CASSYSRGSPGNTIYF. The DNA for the CDR3 is TGTGCCAGCAGTTACTCACGGGGGTCCCCTGGAAACACCATATATTTT. The chain links TRBV6-5 to TRBJ1-3; perhaps TRBD1 as D (5 bases). Trimming cost V 0 bases and J 2 bases, with 11 bases left between them. The length of the CDR3 is 16 residues. Germline values: CDR1 MNHEY, CDR2 SVGAGI.

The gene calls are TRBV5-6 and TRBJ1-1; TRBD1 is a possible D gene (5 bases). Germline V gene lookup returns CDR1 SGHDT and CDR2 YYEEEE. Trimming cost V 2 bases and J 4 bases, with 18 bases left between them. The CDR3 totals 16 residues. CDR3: CASSLVREGRRTEAFF. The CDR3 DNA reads TGTGCCAGCAGCTTAGTCCGAGAGGGGAGGCGCACTGAAGCTTTCTTT.

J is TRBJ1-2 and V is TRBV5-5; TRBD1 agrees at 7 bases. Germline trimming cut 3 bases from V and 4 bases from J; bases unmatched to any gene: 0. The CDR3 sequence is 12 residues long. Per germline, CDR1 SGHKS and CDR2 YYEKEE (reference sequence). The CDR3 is CASSWTGYGYTF. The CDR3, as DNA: TGTGCCAGCAGCTGGACAGGCTATGGCTACACCTTC.

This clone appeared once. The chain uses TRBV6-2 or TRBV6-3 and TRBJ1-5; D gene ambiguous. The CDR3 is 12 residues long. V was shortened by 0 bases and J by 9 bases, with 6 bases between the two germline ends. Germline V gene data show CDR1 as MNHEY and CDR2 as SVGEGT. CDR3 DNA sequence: TGTGCCAGCAGTTACTCGGGAGGGCCCCAGCATTTT. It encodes CASSYSGGPQHF.

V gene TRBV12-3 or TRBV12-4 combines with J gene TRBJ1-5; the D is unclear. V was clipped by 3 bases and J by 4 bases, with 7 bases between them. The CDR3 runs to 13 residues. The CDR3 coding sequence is TGTGCCAGCAGTTTGGGGAGGAATCAGCCCCAGCATTTT. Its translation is CASSLGRNQPQHF.